Following are 16 T cell receptor beta chains from one sample sequenced in a study of lymphopenia after photon versus proton radiotherapy. Clones were read by immunoSEQ multiplex PCR, and TCRdb kept only the in-frame ones, dropping some. The table records about 83,000 clones, around 80% of them present only once. The material sequenced was peripheral blood, taken from a patient treated with proton-based radiotherapy. The receptors stem from a man aged 60-69 years with pancreatic cancer.

The chain couples TRBV9 to TRBJ2-1, with D possibly matching TRBD2 (5 bases). The germline CDR1 and CDR2 sequences are SGDLS and YYNGEE. The CDR3 is 12 amino acids. With 4 bases removed from V and 9 bases from J, the gap between germline ends came to 11 bases. The CDR3 coding sequence is TGTGCCAGCAGCCAAGCTCGGGGTGAGCAGTTCTTC. Its protein product is CASSQARGEQFF.

The V and J genes are TRBV4-1 and TRBJ1-2, with TRBD1 as a possible D gene (5 bases). V lost 0 bases and J 4 bases, leaving 9 bases between the germline ends. The CDR3 has 14 residues. Germline lookup yields CDR1 MGHRA and CDR2 YSYEKL. CDR3 in amino acids: CASSQERTPYGYTF. For the CDR3, the DNA is TGCGCCAGCAGCCAAGAACGGACACCCTATGGCTACACCTTC.

This clone was counted a few times. The rearrangement joins TRBV5-6 to TRBJ1-5, with 7 bases aligning to TRBD1. J gave up 7 bases and V 5 bases, and 12 bases lay outside the gene matches. The CDR3 loop spans 15 amino acids. CDR1 is SGHDT and CDR2 is YYEEEE in the germline V gene. Here the CDR3 reads CASSLTGRGRQPQHF. The CDR3 coding sequence is TGTGCCAGCAGTCTGACAGGGCGGGGTAGGCAGCCCCAGCATTTT.

The V and J genes are TRBV18 and TRBJ2-1; 10 nucleotides line up with TRBD1. The V gene end was trimmed by 3 bases and the J gene end by 7 bases; junction bases not matched to a gene: 9. The CDR3 length is 16 residues. Germline-derived CDR1 and CDR2 are KGHSH and LQKENI. The CDR3 is CASSPRLGQGSNEQFF. The CDR3 region has the DNA TGTGCCAGCTCACCTCGACTGGGACAGGGGAGTAATGAGCAGTTCTTC.

The chain recombines TRBV7-3 with TRBJ2-3; no clear D gene. CDR1 SGHTA and CDR2 FQGTGA come from the germline V gene. This CDR3 has 14 residues. V lost 0 bases to trimming and J lost 2 bases, with 6 bases between them. The CDR3 nucleotides read TGTGCCAGCAGCTTAACGGGCCCCACAGATACGCAGTATTTT. It specifies CASSLTGPTDTQYF.

This clone was seen only a few times. The chain links TRBV20-1 to TRBJ1-1, with D hard to call. CDR3 size: 11 residues. Germline V lookup: CDR1 DFQATT, CDR2 SNEGSKA (reference sequence). V shed 5 bases and J shed 2 bases, with 6 bases lying between them. CDR3 sequence reads: CSAYRNTEAFF. The CDR3 region has the DNA TGCAGTGCTTACAGAAACACTGAAGCTTTCTTT.

V is TRBV7-2 and J is TRBJ1-1, with D perhaps TRBD1 (6 bases). V was pared by 5 bases and J by 1 base, with 14 bases between. The CDR3 consists of 15 residues. Germline V gives CDR1 SGHTA, CDR2 FQGNSA. CDR3 protein: CASSPGGAENTEAFF. Written as DNA, the CDR3 is TGTGCCAGCAGCCCGGGGGGGGCAGAGAACACTGAAGCTTTCTTT.

The genes are TRBV5-1 and TRBJ2-5, with D maybe TRBD2 (6 bases). Germline V gene data show CDR1 as SGHRS and CDR2 as YFSETQ. V was shortened by 4 bases and J by 6 bases, with 13 bases between the two germline ends. This CDR3 has 13 residues. CDR3 DNA sequence: TGCGCCAGCAGCCGAACCGGGGGAAAGACCCAGTACTTC. This gives the protein CASSRTGGKTQYF.

The rearrangement joins TRBV5-1 to TRBJ1-1, with a possible D match to TRBD1 (6 bases). CDR3 length: 16 residues. V was pared by 0 bases and J by 1 base, with 13 bases between. Germline V gene lookup returns CDR1 SGHRS and CDR2 YFSETQ. CDR3 nucleotides: TGCGCCAGCAGCTTGGTCCCGGGGGCGCGGAACACTGAAGCTTTCTTT. Its translation: CASSLVPGARNTEAFF. Full variable domain (rest looked up from reference TRBV5-1 and TRBJ1-1): KAGVTQTPRYLIKTRGQQVTLSCSPISGHRSVSWYQQTPGQGLQFLFEYFSETQRNKGNFPGRFSGRQFSNSRSEMNVSTLELGDSALYLCASSLVPGARNTEAFFGQGTRLTVV.

J is TRBJ2-7 and V is TRBV27; D ambiguous. The CDR3 covers 11 residues. Germline V CDR1 and CDR2: MNHEY, SMNVEV (reference sequence). Trimming took off 5 bases at V and 3 bases at J, with 5 bases between the two ends. CDR3 sequence: CASSGVYEQYF. For the CDR3, the DNA is TGTGCCAGCAGTGGGGTCTACGAGCAGTACTTC.

The chain carries TRBV19 and TRBJ1-5; 7 positions agree with TRBD1. This CDR3 is built from 16 residues. Per germline, CDR1 LNHDA and CDR2 SQIVND (reference sequence). Trimming at V came to 3 bases and at J to 0 bases, leaving 5 bases not matched to a gene. The CDR3 region is CASSIFGTASNQPQHF. CDR3 in DNA: TGTGCCAGTAGTATTTTTGGGACAGCTAGCAATCAGCCCCAGCATTTT.

A few counts support this clone. This rearrangement joins TRBV15 to TRBJ1-5; 10 nucleotides align to TRBD1. Germline V gene sequence: CDR1 LNHNV, CDR2 YYDKDF (reference sequence). Germline trimming cut 4 bases from V and 0 bases from J; bases unmatched to any gene: 9. This CDR3 region has 18 residues. The CDR3 nucleotides read TGTGCCACCAGCATCGGGACAGGGGCGATTTATAGCAATCAGCCCCAGCATTTT. Its protein is CATSIGTGAIYSNQPQHF.

The V and J genes are TRBV6-1 and TRBJ2-5; D gene uncertain. CDR3 length: 12 residues. Germline assignment: CDR1 MNHNS and CDR2 SASEGT. The V and J ends lost 3 bases and 5 bases respectively, with 7 bases between them. Written as DNA, the CDR3 is TGTGCCAGCAGTGACGGTTGGGAGACCCAGTACTTC. This codes for CASSDGWETQYF.

This clone was seen just once. The chain recombines TRBV5-1 with TRBJ1-3; D unclear. Per germline, CDR1 SGHRS and CDR2 YFSETQ. There are 16 residues in the CDR3. Trimming removed 0 bases at V and 0 bases at J, with 10 bases between. The CDR3 nucleotides are TGCGCCAGCAGCTTGGCTGGCGAGAGCTCTGGAAACACCATATATTTT. It codes for CASSLAGESSGNTIYF. The complete variable domain, with remaining parts taken from reference TRBV5-1 and TRBJ1-3, reads KAGVTQTPRYLIKTRGQQVTLSCSPISGHRSVSWYQQTPGQGLQFLFEYFSETQRNKGNFPGRFSGRQFSNSRSEMNVSTLELGDSALYLCASSLAGESSGNTIYFGEGSWLTVV.

This chain connects TRBV6-6 to TRBJ1-3; 10 bases agree with TRBD1. Germline trimming cut 6 bases from V and 4 bases from J; bases unmatched to any gene: 6. Germline V CDR1 and CDR2: MNHNY, SVGAGI (reference sequence). The CDR3 sequence is 15 residues long. CDR3 sequence reads: CASRNGQGVGNTIYF. The CDR3 bases are TGTGCCAGCAGAAACGGACAGGGGGTGGGAAACACCATATATTTT.

The gene calls are TRBV9 and TRBJ2-3, with a tentative D call TRBD1 (5 bases). Trimming took 5 bases from V and 4 from J, leaving 14 bases between them. The CDR3 spans 14 residues. CDR1 and CDR2 (germline): SGDLS, YYNGEE. CDR3 loop: CASSPASRADTQYF. The CDR3 region has the DNA TGTGCCAGCAGTCCAGCATCCAGGGCAGATACGCAGTATTTT.